One and the same sample provided the 14 T cell receptor beta chains below, sequenced in a study of T cell responses to AZD1222 COVID-19 vaccine. Here immunoSEQ multiplex PCR was the method, and the copy in TCRdb shows in-frame clones only, minus some. In the table there are about 96,000 clones, 70% to 90% of which are singletons. Sequenced here: peripheral blood, sampled on day 0 of AZD1222 vaccination. The receptors here all came from an adult in good health.

The rearrangement joins TRBV29-1 to TRBJ1-5; unclear D gene. Germline CDR1 and CDR2: SQVTM and ANQGSEA. The CDR3 totals 15 residues. Trimming shortened V by 4 bases and J by 3 bases, and 16 bases separated the two germline ends. The CDR3 DNA reads TGCAGCGTTGGCACCAGCGGGGAGCCCAATCAGCCCCAGCATTTT. Its protein product is CSVGTSGEPNQPQHF.

The chain is built from TRBV6-1 and TRBJ1-2; D perhaps matches TRBD1 (5 bases). The ends were cut back, 2 bases at V and 2 bases at J, with 12 bases in the middle. The CDR3 is 15 amino acids. CDR1 is MNHNS and CDR2 is SASEGT in the germline V gene. DNA of the CDR3: TGTGCCAGCAGTGAAACCTCGTACAGGAACTATGGCTACACCTTC. This gives the protein CASSETSYRNYGYTF.

The genes are TRBV7-2 and TRBJ2-7; D unresolved. The V gene's germline CDR1 is SGHTA and CDR2 FQGNSA. The V and J ends lost 0 bases and 2 bases respectively, with 11 bases between them. The CDR3 extends over 15 amino acids. CDR3 DNA: TGTGCCAGCAGCTTAGCCCCATACCTAACCTACGAGCAGTACTTC. Translating it yields CASSLAPYLTYEQYF.

The chain employs TRBV7-2 and TRBJ2-1, with D possibly matching TRBD2 (5 bases). Germline V gene data show CDR1 as SGHTA and CDR2 as FQGNSA. The CDR3 consists of 13 residues. The V and J ends lost 0 bases and 10 bases respectively, with 10 bases between them. In DNA, the CDR3 is TGTGCCAGCAGCTTAGCTCGGGGTTGGGAGCAGTTCTTC. It yields the protein CASSLARGWEQFF.

The rearrangement uses TRBV24-1 and TRBJ1-5, with D possibly matching TRBD1 (5 bases). The CDR3 runs to 15 residues. Germline V gene data show CDR1 as KGHDR and CDR2 as SFDVKD. V lost 5 bases, J lost 2 bases, and 12 bases lay in between. The CDR3, as DNA: TGTGCCACCAGTGGGCAGGGACGGGGCAATCAGCCCCAGCATTTT. Encoded protein: CATSGQGRGNQPQHF.

The genes are TRBV2 and TRBJ1-1; tentatively, D is TRBD1 (5 bases). The CDR3 is 14 amino acids. From germline, CDR1 is SNHLY and CDR2 FYNNEI. V was shortened by 6 bases and J by 1 base, with 12 bases between the two germline ends. The CDR3 protein is CASRPTGGNTEAFF. The CDR3 nucleotides are TGTGCCAGCAGGCCAACAGGAGGGAACACTGAAGCTTTCTTT.

The J gene is TRBJ2-7, the V gene TRBV27, with a tentative D call TRBD1 (5 bases). In germline, CDR1 is MNHEY, CDR2 SMNVEV (reference sequence). V lost 4 bases, J lost 1 base, and 14 bases lay in between. The CDR3 has 15 residues. CDR3 bases: TGTGCCAGCAGTTCAGTCGCAGGGCATTCCTACGAGCAGTACTTC. This codes for CASSSVAGHSYEQYF.

The V gene is TRBV9, the J gene TRBJ2-1, with D tentatively TRBD1 (5 bases). The CDR3 runs 14 residues. V shed 0 bases and J shed 4 bases, with 8 bases lying between them. CDR1 is SGDLS and CDR2 is YYNGEE in the germline V gene. CDR3 in amino acids: CASSVAAGYNEQFF. CDR3 DNA: TGTGCCAGCAGCGTAGCTGCAGGGTACAATGAGCAGTTCTTC.

This clone was recorded only once. V and J are TRBV14 and TRBJ2-1; possibly TRBD2 for D (6 bases). The germline V gene encodes CDR1 SGHDN and CDR2 FVKESK. V lost 1 base and J 10 bases, leaving 29 bases between the germline ends. The CDR3 covers 19 residues. The CDR3 bases are TGTGCCAGCAGCCAAGGAATCCCTCGGGGGACGGGACCGAGGGAGGAGCAGTTCTTC. It is translated as CASSQGIPRGTGPREEQFF.

This clone has only a few counts. The V gene is TRBV3-1 (or the pseudogene TRBV3-2), the J gene TRBJ2-7; D is perhaps TRBD2 (5 bases). This CDR3 spans 14 amino acids. Germline CDR1 reads LGHDT; CDR2 reads YNNKEL (reference sequence). V shed 4 bases and J shed 2 bases, with 12 bases lying between them. As DNA, the CDR3 is TGTGCCAGCAGCCCGAGGACTTCTCCCTACGAGCAGTACTTC. It specifies CASSPRTSPYEQYF.

This rearrangement joins TRBV24-1 to TRBJ1-2; TRBD1 aligns across 9 bases. Germline values: CDR1 KGHDR, CDR2 SFDVKD. V was pared by 5 bases and J by 8 bases, with 5 bases of the junction left unmatched. This CDR3 region has 13 residues. CDR3 loop: CATSGGQGSGYTF. Here the CDR3 DNA reads TGTGCCACCAGTGGGGGACAGGGAAGCGGCTACACCTTC.

The CDR3 is CASTSAGNVAEQFF. The CDR3 DNA reads as TGTGCCAGCACCTCAGCGGGTAATGTTGCTGAGCAGTTCTTC. The chain recombines TRBV7-2 with TRBJ2-1; a weak D match, TRBD2 (6 bases). The germline gives CDR1 SGHTA, CDR2 FQGNSA. With 7 bases removed from V and 9 bases from J, the gap between germline ends came to 19 bases. The CDR3 is made up of 14 amino acids.

The chain combines TRBV3-1 (or the pseudogene TRBV3-2) with TRBJ1-5; 7 positions agree with TRBD1. The V and J ends lost 8 bases and 3 bases, in that order; junction bases with no gene match: 22. This CDR3 region has 19 residues. Germline V gene data show CDR1 as LGHDT and CDR2 as YNNKEL (reference sequence). The CDR3 here is CASRGSGQLGEPDNQPQHF. The CDR3 coding sequence is TGTGCCAGCCGAGGATCGGGACAGCTCGGGGAACCCGACAATCAGCCCCAGCATTTT.

The gene calls are TRBV5-6 and TRBJ2-4; TRBD1 agrees at 8 bases. CDR3 length: 18 amino acids. Looked up from germline, CDR1 is SGHDT and CDR2 is YYEEEE. V dropped 0 bases and J dropped 1; count of bases not matched to a gene: 9. CDR3 protein: CASSLGQGTYTAKNIQYF. In DNA form, the CDR3 reads TGTGCCAGCAGCTTGGGACAGGGGACCTACACGGCCAAAAACATTCAGTACTTC.